Included here is one T cell receptor (beta chain) sequence, with context. Assay used: immunoSEQ multiplex PCR; TCRdb lists only in-frame clones, some missing. The profile shows approximately 130,000 clones, around 89% of them singletons. This sample stems from a study of blood T cell repertoires in COVID-19. Overall study context: Collection of acute and convalescent COVID-19 samples took place in the United States, Italy and Spain. Sources were T cells, B-cell-depleted T cells, or PBMCs; the material itself was cDNA or gDNA.

The sample consisted of peripheral blood. The sequence was obtained from a man in his 70s with active or convalescent COVID-19.

The CDR3 DNA reads as TGTGCCATCACCTCTGGGACTAGCGGGCCTAGGGGGGATACGCAGTATTTT. Protein product: CAITSGTSGPRGDTQYF. The gene calls are TRBV10-3 and TRBJ2-3, with 12 bases lining up with TRBD2. The V gene end was trimmed by 7 bases and the J gene end by 6 bases; junction bases not matched to a gene: 14. The CDR3 runs 17 residues. From germline, CDR1 is ENHRY and CDR2 SYGVKD.